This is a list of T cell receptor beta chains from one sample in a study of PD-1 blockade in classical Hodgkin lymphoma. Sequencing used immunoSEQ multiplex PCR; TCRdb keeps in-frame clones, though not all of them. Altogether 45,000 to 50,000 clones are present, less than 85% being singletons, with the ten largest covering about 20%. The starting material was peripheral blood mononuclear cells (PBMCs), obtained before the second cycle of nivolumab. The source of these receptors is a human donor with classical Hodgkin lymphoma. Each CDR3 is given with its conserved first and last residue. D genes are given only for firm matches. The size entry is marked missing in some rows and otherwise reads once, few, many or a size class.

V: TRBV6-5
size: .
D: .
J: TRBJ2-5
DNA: TGTGCCAGCGGCGTTGGGGGCCCGGAGACCCAGTACTTC
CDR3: CASGVGGPETQYF

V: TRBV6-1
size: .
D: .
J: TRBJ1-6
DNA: TGTGCCAGCACTTCCATAAGGACACCCCTCCACTTT
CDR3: CASTSIRTPLHF

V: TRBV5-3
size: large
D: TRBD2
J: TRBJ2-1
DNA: TGTGCCAGAAGCTTGTGGCTAGCGGGAGGGCCAGGGTACAATGAGCAGTTCTTC
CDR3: CARSLWLAGGPGYNEQFF

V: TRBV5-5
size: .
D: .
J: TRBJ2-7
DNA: TGTGCCAGCAGCCCCCTGTCATACGAGCAGTACTTC
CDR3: CASSPLSYEQYF

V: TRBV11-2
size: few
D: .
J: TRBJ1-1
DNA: TGTGCCAGCAGCTTAGTACGTGAGACTGAAGCTTTCTTT
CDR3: CASSLVRETEAFF

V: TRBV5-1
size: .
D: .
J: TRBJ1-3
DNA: TGCGCCAGCAGCGGGGAACCTGGAAACACCATATATTTT
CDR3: CASSGEPGNTIYF

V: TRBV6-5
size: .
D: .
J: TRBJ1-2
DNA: TGTGCCAGCAGTTACGTTGATATAGGGACCTATGGCTACACCTTC
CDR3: CASSYVDIGTYGYTF

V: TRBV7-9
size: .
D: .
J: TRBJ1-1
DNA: TGTGCCAGTAACCTACTCGCGAAGTCGGGGTTCACGGACACTGAAGCTTTCTTT
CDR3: CASNLLAKSGFTDTEAFF

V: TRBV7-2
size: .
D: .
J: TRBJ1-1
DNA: TGTGCCAGCAGCTTATTTCCCCAGGGGATGAACACTGAAGCTTTCTTT
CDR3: CASSLFPQGMNTEAFF

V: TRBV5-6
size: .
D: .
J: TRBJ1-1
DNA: TGTGCCAGCAGCTCGCTCTCACTGGCCAGAAACACTGAAGCTTTCTTT
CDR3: CASSSLSLARNTEAFF

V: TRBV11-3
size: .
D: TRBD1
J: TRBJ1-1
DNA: TGTGCCAGCAGCTTGGGACAGGGAAACACTGAAGCTTTCTTT
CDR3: CASSLGQGNTEAFF

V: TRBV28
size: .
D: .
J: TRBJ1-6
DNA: TGTGCCAGCAAGGGGGAGTGGAATTCACCCCTCCACTTT
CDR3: CASKGEWNSPLHF

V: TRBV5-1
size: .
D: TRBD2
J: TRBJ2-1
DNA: TGCGCCAGCAGCTTGGCCCCTAGCGGGAGTGGTTGGGATGAGCAGTTCTTC
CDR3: CASSLAPSGSGWDEQFF

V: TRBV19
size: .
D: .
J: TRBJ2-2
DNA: TGTGCCAGTAGGTCAACGGACACCGGGGAGCTGTTTTTT
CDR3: CASRSTDTGELFF

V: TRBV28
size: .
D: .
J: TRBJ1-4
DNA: TGTGCCAGCAGTTTAAGGGAGGAAAAACTGTTTTTT
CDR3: CASSLREEKLFF

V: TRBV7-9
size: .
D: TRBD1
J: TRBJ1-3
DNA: TGTGCCAGCAGCCGCGCGGACAGGGCTGGAAACACCATATATTTT
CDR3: CASSRADRAGNTIYF

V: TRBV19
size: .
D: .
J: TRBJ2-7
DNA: TGTGCCAGTAGTATGCAGGGAAGGGAGCAGTACTTC
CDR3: CASSMQGREQYF

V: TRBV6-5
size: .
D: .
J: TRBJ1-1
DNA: TGTGCCAGCAGTGGGGACCCCGGGAACACTGAAGCTTTCTTT
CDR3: CASSGDPGNTEAFF

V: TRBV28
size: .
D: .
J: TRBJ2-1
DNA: TGTGCCAGCAAGGCCTACAATGAGCAGTTCTTC
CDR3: CASKAYNEQFF

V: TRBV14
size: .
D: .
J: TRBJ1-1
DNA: TGTGCCAGCAGCCAATACGCAGGGAGGATGAACACTGAAGCTTTCTTT
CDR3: CASSQYAGRMNTEAFF

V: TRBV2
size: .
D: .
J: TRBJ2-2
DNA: TGTGCCAGCAGTGAATTGGGCAGGACATTCACCGGGGAGCTGTTTTTT
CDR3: CASSELGRTFTGELFF

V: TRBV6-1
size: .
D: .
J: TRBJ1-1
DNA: TGTGCCAGCAGTGAAGGTTACAGGGTGGACACTGAAGCTTTCTTT
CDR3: CASSEGYRVDTEAFF

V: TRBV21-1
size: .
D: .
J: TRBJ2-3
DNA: TGTGCCAGCAGCAGAGGGGGTTTCCGGGACAGCAACACAGATACGCAGTATTTT
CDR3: CASSRGGFRDSNTDTQYF

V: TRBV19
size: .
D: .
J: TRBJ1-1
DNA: TGTGCCAGTAGTATCCCTACAGGGAGGGGTAACACTGAAGCTTTCTTT
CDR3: CASSIPTGRGNTEAFF

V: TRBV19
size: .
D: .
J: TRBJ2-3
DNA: TGTGCCAGTAGCCCTGGCACAGGGATTGCGGATACGCAGTATTTT
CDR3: CASSPGTGIADTQYF

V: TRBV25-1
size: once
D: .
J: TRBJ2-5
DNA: TGTGCCAGCAGTGAGTACCGCCGGGAGACCCAGTACTTC
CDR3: CASSEYRRETQYF

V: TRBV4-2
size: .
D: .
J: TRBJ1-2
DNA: TGTGCCAGCAGCCAAGATGAGGGAGGCTACACCTTC
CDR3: CASSQDEGGYTF

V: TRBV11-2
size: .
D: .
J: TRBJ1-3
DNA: TGTGCCAGCAGCTTATTTTTTGCGGGAAACACCATATATTTT
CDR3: CASSLFFAGNTIYF

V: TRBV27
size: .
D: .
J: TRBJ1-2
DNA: TGTGCCAGCAGCTCAGGATTCTATGGCTACACCTTC
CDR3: CASSSGFYGYTF

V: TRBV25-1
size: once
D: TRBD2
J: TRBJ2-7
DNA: TGTGCCAGCAGCGCCCGGGGGGGGGCGCCGTCCTACGAGCAGTACTTC
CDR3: CASSARGGAPSYEQYF

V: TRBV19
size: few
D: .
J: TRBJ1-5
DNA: TGTGCCAGTAGTATCATCGGGGCGGGTAACAATCAGCCCCAGCATTTT
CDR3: CASSIIGAGNNQPQHF

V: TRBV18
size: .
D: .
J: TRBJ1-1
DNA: TGTGCCAGCTCACTCTACGGGGGAAAGAACACTGAAGCTTTCTTT
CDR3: CASSLYGGKNTEAFF